A selection of T cell receptor beta chains follows, all from one sample in a study of blood T cell repertoires in COVID-19. Measured with immunoSEQ multiplex PCR; TCRdb has only the in-frame clones, and not every one. The sample contains about 190,000 clones, roughly 79% of which appear only once. Sequencing was performed on peripheral blood. The receptors were sampled from a man between 60 and 75 years old with active or convalescent COVID-19. CDR3s include the opening cysteine and the closing phenylalanine or tryptophan.

J gene,V gene,CDR3 protein
TRBJ1-2,TRBV5-5,CASSLERVYGYTF
TRBJ2-1,TRBV4-3,CASSQEWSGAYNEQFF
TRBJ2-4,TRBV5-6,CASSLGGGGQYF
TRBJ2-7,TRBV6-2/TRBV6-3,CASSKSGTPSSYEQYF
TRBJ2-3,TRBV7-9,CASSSETWLARADTQYF
TRBJ2-5,TRBV7-2,CASSSIARAQYF
TRBJ2-7,TRBV7-2,CASSLAREKQYF
TRBJ1-2,TRBV9,CASSKVTGENYGYTF
TRBJ1-5,TRBV6-5,CAGGGGTDQPQHF
TRBJ2-7,TRBV5-1,CASSFSRGRGNEQYF